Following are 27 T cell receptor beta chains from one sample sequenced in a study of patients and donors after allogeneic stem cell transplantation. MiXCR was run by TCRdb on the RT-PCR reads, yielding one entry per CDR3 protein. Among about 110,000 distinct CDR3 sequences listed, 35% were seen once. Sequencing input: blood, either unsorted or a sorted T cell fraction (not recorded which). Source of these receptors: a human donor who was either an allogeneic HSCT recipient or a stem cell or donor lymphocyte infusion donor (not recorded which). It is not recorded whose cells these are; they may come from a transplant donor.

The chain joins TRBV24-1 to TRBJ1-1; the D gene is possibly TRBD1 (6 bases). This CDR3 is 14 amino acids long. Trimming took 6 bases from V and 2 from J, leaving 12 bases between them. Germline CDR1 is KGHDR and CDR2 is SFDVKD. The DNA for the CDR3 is TGTGCCACCAGTTCCGGGACAAAAAACACTGAAGCTTTCTTT. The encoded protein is CATSSGTKNTEAFF.

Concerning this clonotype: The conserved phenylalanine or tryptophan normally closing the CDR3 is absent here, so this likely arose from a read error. Here the CDR3 reads CASSPRPDTEAFL. The CDR3 DNA follows: TGTGCCAGCTCACCACGTCCCGACACTGAAGCTTTCTTG. The rearrangement uses TRBV18 and TRBJ1-1; no firm D call. The V and J ends lost 1 base and 3 bases respectively, with 6 bases between them. The CDR3 has 13 residues. From germline, CDR1 is KGHSH and CDR2 LQKENI.

The CDR3 nucleotides are TGTGCCAGCAGCAAACTAGGGGGCGCCGCCGGGGAGCTGTTTTTT. Translation gives CASSKLGGAAGELFF. The chain has TRBV7-9 and TRBJ2-2, with TRBD1 matching over 7 bases. V gave up 5 bases and J gave up 6 bases; unmatched junction bases: 9. This CDR3 spans 15 amino acids. Germline V gene lookup returns CDR1 SEHNR and CDR2 FQNEAQ (reference sequence).

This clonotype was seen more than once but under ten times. The chain's CDR3 is CASSQGLAGVGYEQYF. The CDR3 nucleotides read TGCGCCAGCAGCCAGGGACTAGCGGGAGTAGGCTACGAGCAGTACTTC. J is TRBJ2-7 and V is TRBV4-3, with TRBD2 identical over 14 bases. CDR1 and CDR2 from the germline V gene are LGHNA and YSLEER. This CDR3 is built from 16 residues. With V trimmed by 3 bases and J by 3 bases, 4 bases remained unmatched.

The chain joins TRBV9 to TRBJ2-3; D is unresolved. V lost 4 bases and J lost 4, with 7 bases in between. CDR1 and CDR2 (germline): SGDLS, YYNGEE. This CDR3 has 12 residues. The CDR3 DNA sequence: TGTGCCAGCAGCCTCGGACCAGATACGCAGTATTTT. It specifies CASSLGPDTQYF.

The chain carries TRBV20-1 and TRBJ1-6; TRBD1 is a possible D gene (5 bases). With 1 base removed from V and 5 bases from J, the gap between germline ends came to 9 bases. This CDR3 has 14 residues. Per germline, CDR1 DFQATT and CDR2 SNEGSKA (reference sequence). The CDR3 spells CSARVPGDNSPLHF. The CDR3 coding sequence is TGCAGTGCTAGAGTTCCGGGGGATAATTCACCCCTCCACTTT.

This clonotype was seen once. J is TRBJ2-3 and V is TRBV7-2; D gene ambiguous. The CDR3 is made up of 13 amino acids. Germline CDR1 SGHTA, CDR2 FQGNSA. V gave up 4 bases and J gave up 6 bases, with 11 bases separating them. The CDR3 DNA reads TGTGCCAGCAGCTGGCCGGGCCTTGATACGCAGTATTTT. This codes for CASSWPGLDTQYF.

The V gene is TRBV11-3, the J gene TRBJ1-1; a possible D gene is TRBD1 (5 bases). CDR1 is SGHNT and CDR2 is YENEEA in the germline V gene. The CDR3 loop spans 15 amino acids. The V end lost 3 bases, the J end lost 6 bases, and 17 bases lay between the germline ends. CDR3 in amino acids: CASSLGTRPTAEAFF. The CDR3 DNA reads TGTGCCAGCAGCTTGGGGACTCGGCCGACGGCTGAAGCTTTCTTT.

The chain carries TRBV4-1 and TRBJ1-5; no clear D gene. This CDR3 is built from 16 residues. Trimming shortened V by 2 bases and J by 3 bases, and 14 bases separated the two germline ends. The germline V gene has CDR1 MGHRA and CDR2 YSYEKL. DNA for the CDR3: TGCGCCAGCAGCCAACAACTTGGGCAGCTCAATCAGCCCCAGCATTTT. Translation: CASSQQLGQLNQPQHF.

The CDR3 region has the DNA TGTGCCAGCAGCCACGTATGGGGGAACTATGGCTACACCTTC. This encodes CASSHVWGNYGYTF. The rearrangement uses TRBV7-9 and TRBJ1-2; weak D call: TRBD1 (5 bases). Germline V gene data show CDR1 as SEHNR and CDR2 as FQNEAQ (reference sequence). V was clipped by 5 bases and J by 2 bases, with 12 bases between them. This CDR3 has 14 amino acids.

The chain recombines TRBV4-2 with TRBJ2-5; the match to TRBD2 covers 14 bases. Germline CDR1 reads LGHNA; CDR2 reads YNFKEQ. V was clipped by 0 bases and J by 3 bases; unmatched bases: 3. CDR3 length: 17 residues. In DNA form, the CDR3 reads TGTGCCAGCAGCCAAGATCCGGGACTAGCGGGGGAAGAGACCCAGTACTTC. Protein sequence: CASSQDPGLAGEETQYF.

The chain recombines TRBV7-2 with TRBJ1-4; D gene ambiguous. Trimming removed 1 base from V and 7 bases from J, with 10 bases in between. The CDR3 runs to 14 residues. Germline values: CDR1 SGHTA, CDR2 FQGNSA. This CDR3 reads CASSLGLEGEKLFF. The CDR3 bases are TGTGCCAGCAGCTTAGGGTTAGAGGGTGAAAAACTGTTTTTT.

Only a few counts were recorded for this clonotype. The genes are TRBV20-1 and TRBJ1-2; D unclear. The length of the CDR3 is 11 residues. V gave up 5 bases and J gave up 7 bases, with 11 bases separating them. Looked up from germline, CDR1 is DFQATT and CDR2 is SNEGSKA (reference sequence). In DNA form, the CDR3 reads TGCAGTGCTTACTGGGTGGGTGGCTACACCTTC. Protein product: CSAYWVGGYTF.

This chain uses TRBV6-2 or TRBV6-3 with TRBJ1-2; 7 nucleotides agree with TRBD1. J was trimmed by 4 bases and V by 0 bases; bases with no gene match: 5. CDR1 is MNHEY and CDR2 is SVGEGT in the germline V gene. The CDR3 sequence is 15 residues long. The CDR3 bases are TGTGCCAGCAGTTACTCGGCGACAGGGTCCTATGGCTACACCTTC. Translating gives CASSYSATGSYGYTF.

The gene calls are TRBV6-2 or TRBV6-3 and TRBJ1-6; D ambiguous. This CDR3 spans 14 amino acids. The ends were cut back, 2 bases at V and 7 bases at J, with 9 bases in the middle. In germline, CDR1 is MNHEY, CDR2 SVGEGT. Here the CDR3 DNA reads TGTGCCAGCAGTTACACCCAGAAGAATTCACCCCTCCACTTT. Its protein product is CASSYTQKNSPLHF.

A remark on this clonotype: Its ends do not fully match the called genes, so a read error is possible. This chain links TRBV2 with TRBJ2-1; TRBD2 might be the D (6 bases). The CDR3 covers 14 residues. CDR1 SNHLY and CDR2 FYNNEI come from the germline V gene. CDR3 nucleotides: TGTGCCAGCAGTGAAGTGACTAGGCACAATGTGCAGTTCTTC. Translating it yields CASSEVTRHNVQFF.

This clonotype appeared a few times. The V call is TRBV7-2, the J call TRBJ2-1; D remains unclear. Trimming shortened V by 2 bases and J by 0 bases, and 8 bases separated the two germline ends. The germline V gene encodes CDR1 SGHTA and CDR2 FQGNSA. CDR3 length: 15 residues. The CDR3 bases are TGTGCCAGCAGCTTAATAACGAGCTCCTACAATGAGCAGTTCTTC. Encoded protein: CASSLITSSYNEQFF.

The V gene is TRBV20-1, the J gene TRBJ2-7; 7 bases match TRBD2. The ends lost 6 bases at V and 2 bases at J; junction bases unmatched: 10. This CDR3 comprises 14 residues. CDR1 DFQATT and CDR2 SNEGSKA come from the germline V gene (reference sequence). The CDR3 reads CSAPSGTSTYEQYF. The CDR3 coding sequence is TGCAGTGCACCCAGCGGGACTTCGACCTACGAGCAGTACTTC.

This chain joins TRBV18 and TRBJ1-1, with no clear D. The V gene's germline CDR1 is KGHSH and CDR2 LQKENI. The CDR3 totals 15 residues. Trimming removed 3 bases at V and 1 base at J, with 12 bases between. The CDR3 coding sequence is TGTGCCAGCTCACCGGGGAGGCGGAGGAACACTGAAGCTTTCTTT. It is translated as CASSPGRRRNTEAFF. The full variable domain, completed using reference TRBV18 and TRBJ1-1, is NAGVMQNPRHLVRRRGQEARLRCSPMKGHSHVYWYRQLPEEGLKFMVYLQKENIIDESGMPKERFSAEFPKEGPSILRIQQVVRGDSAAYFCASSPGRRRNTEAFFGQGTRLTVV.

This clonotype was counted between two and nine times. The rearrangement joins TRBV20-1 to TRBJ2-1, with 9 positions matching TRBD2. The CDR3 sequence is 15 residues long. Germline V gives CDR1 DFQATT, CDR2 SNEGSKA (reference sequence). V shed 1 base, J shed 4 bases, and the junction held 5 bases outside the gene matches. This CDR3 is CSARVGTSSYNEQFF. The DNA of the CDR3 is TGCAGTGCTAGAGTGGGGACTAGCAGTTACAATGAGCAGTTCTTC.

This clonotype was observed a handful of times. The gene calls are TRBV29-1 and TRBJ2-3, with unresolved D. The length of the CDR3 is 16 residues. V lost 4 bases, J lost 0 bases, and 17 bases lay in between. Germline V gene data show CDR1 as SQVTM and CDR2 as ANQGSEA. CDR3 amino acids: CSVAGGREFSTDTQYF. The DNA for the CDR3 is TGCAGCGTTGCGGGTGGCCGAGAATTTAGCACAGATACGCAGTATTTT.

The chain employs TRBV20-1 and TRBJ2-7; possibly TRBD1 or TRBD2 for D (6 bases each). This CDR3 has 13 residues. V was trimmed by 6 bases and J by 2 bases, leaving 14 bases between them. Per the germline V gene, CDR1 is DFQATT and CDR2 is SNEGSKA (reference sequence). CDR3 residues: CSAGGRITYEQYF. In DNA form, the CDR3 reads TGCAGTGCAGGGGGGCGGATAACCTACGAGCAGTACTTC.

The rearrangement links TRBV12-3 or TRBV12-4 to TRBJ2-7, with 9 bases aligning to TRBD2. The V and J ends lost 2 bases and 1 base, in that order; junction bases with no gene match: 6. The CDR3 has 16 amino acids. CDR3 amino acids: CASSLMLTSGSYEQYF. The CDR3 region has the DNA TGTGCCAGCAGTTTAATGTTGACTAGCGGATCCTACGAGCAGTACTTC.

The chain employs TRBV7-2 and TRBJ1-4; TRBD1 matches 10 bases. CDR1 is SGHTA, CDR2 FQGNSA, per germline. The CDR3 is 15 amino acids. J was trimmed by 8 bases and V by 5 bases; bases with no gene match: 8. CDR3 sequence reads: CASSPRQGAWEKLFF. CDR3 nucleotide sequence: TGTGCCAGCAGCCCGCGACAGGGGGCGTGGGAAAAACTGTTTTTT.

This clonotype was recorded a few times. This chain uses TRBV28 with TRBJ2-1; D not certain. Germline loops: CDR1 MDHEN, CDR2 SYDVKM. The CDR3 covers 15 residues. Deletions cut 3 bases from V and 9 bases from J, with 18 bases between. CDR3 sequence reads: CASSFDPRTVGEQFF. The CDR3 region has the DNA TGTGCCAGCAGTTTCGACCCTCGGACGGTGGGTGAGCAGTTCTTC.

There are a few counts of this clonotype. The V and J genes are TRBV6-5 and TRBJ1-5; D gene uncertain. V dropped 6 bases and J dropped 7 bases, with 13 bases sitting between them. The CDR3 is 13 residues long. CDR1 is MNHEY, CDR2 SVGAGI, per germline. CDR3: CASRPSIGQPQHF. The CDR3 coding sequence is TGTGCCAGCAGGCCCAGCATAGGACAGCCCCAGCATTTT.

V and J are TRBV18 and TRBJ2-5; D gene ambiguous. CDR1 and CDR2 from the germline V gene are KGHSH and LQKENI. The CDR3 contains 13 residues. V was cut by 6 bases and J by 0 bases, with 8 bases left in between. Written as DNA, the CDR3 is TGTGCCAGCTCTATAGGGAACCAAGAGACCCAGTACTTC. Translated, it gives CASSIGNQETQYF.